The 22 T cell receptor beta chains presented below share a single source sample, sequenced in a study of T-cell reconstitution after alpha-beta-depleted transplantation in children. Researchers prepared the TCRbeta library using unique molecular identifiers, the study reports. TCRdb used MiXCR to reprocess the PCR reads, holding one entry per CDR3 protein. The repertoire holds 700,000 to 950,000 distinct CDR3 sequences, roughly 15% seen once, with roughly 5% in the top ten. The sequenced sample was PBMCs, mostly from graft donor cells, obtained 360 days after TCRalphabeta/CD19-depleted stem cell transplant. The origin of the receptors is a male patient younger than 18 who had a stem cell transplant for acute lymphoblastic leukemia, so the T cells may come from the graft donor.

CDR3 residues: CASSLVRQAKTGELFF. The CDR3, as DNA: TGTGCCAGCAGCTTAGTAAGACAGGCAAAGACCGGGGAGCTGTTTTTT. J is TRBJ2-2 and V is TRBV11-2; maybe TRBD1 (6 bases). The germline gives CDR1 SGHAT, CDR2 FQNNGV. The V gene lost 1 base and the J gene lost 5 bases, with 14 bases spanning the gap. There are 16 residues in the CDR3.

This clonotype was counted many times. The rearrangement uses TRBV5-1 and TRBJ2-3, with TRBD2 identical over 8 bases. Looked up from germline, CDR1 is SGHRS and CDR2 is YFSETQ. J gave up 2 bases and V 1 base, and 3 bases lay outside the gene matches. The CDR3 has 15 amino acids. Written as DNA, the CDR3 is TGCGCCAGCAGCTTGACAGCGGGAGTCACAGATACGCAGTATTTT. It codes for CASSLTAGVTDTQYF. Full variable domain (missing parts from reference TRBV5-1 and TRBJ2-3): KAGVTQTPRYLIKTRGQQVTLSCSPISGHRSVSWYQQTPGQGLQFLFEYFSETQRNKGNFPGRFSGRQFSNSRSEMNVSTLELGDSALYLCASSLTAGVTDTQYFGPGTRLTVL.

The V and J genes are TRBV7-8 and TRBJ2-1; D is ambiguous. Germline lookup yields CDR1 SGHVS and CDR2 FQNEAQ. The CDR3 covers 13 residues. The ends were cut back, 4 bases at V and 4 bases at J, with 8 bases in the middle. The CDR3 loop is CASSSTIYNEQFF. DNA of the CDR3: TGTGCCAGCAGCTCCACTATTTACAATGAGCAGTTCTTC.

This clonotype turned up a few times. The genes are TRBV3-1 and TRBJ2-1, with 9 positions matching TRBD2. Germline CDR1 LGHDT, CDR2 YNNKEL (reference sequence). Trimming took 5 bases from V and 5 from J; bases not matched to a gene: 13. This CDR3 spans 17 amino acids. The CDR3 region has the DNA TGTGCCAGCAGCTCTATAACAAGCGGGAGGATCGACAATGAGCAGTTCTTC. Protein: CASSSITSGRIDNEQFF.

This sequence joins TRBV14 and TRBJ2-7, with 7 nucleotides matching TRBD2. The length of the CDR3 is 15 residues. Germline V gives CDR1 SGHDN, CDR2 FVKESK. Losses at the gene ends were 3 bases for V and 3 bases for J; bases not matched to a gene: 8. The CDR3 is CASSQWLAEVYEQYF. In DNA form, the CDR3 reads TGTGCCAGCAGCCAGTGGCTAGCGGAGGTCTACGAGCAGTACTTC.

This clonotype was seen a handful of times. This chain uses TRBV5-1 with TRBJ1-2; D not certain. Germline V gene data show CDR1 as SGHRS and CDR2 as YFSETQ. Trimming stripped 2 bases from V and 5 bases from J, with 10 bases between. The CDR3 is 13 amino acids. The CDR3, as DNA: TGCGCCAGCAGCTTTTCGTCATCTTATGGCTACACCTTC. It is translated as CASSFSSSYGYTF.

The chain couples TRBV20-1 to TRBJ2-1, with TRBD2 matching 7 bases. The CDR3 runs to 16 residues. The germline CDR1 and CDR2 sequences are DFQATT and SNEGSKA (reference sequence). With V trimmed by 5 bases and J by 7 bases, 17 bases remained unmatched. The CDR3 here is CSAGGGWRSRRNEQFF. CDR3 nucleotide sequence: TGCAGTGCTGGGGGAGGGTGGAGATCCCGCCGGAATGAGCAGTTCTTC.

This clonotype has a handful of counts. The CDR3 bases are TGTGCCAGCAGTCCCGTCGGGACAGAATACAATGAGCAGTTCTTC. Its protein product is CASSPVGTEYNEQFF. The chain employs TRBV27 and TRBJ2-1; 7 bases line up with TRBD1. Germline CDR1 MNHEY, CDR2 SMNVEV (reference sequence). CDR3 length: 15 residues. J lost 4 bases, V lost 5 bases, and 8 bases had no gene match.

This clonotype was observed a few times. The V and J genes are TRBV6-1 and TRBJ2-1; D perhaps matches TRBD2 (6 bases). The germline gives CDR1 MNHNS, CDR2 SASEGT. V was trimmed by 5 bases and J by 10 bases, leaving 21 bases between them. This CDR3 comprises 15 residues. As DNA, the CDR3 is TGTGCCAGCAGTCCAGAGGGCCACGGGGCGGGAGAGCAGTTCTTC. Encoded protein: CASSPEGHGAGEQFF.

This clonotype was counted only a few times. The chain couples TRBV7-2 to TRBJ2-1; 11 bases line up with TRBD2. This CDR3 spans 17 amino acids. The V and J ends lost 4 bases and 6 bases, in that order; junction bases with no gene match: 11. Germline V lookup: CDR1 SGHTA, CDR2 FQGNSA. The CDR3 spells CASSSGGVLAGVNEQFF. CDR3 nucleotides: TGTGCCAGCAGCTCTGGTGGGGTACTAGCGGGAGTCAATGAGCAGTTCTTC.

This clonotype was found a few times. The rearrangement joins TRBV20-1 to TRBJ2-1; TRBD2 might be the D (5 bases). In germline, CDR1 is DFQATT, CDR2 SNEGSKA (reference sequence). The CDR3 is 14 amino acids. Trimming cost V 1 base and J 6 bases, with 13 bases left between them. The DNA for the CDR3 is TGCAGTGCTAGAGGGAGGCCGCGCTCCAATGAGCAGTTCTTC. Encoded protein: CSARGRPRSNEQFF.

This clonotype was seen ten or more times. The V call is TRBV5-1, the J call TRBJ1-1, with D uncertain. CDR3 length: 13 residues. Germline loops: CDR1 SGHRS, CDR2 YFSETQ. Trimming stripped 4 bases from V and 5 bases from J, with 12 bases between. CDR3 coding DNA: TGCGCCAGCAGCATCCTAGAATGGACTGAAGCTTTCTTT. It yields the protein CASSILEWTEAFF.

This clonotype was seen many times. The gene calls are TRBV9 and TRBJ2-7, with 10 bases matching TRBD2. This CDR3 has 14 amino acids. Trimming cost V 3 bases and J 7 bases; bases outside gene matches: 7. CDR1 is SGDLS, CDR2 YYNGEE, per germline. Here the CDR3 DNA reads TGTGCCAGCAGCGGCAGCGGGAGGGCCGATGAGCAGTACTTC. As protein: CASSGSGRADEQYF.

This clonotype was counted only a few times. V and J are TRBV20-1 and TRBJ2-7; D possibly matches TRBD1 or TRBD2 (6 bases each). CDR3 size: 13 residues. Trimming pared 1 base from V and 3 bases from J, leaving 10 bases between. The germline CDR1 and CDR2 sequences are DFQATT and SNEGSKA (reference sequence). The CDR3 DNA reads TGCAGTGCTAGAGCTCGGGGGCTCTACGAGCAGTACTTC. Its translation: CSARARGLYEQYF.

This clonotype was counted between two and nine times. CDR3 nucleotides: TGTGCCATCGCCGGTAGGGACGAGCAGTACTTC. Its protein is CAIAGRDEQYF. The J gene is TRBJ2-7, the V gene TRBV10-3; D is ambiguous. Looked up from germline, CDR1 is ENHRY and CDR2 is SYGVKD. V was trimmed by 8 bases and J by 5 bases, leaving 10 bases between them. The CDR3 has 11 amino acids.

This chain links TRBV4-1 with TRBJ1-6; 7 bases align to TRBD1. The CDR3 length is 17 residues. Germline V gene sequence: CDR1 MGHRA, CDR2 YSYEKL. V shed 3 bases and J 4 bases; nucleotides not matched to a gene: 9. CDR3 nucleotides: TGCGCCAGCAGCCACCTCGTGGGACAGAGTTATAATTCACCCCTCCACTTT. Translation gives CASSHLVGQSYNSPLHF.

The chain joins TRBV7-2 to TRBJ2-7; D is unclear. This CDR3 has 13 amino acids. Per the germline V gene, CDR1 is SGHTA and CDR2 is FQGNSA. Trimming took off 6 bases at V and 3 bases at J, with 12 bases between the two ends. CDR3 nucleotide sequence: TGTGCCAGCAGTAGTCGATTCGACTACGAGCAGTACTTC. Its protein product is CASSSRFDYEQYF.

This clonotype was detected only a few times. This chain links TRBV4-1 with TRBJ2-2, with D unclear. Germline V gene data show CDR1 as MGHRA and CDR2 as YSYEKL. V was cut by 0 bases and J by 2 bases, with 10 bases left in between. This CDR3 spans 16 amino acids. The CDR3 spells CASSQDPGVNTGELFF. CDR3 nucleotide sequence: TGCGCCAGCAGCCAAGATCCGGGTGTTAACACCGGGGAGCTGTTTTTT.

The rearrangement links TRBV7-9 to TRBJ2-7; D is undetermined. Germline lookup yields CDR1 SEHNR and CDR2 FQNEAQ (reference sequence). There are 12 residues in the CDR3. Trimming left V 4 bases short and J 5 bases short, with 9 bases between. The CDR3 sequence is CASSSPIHEQYF. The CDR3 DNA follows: TGTGCCAGCAGCTCCCCCATCCACGAGCAGTACTTC.

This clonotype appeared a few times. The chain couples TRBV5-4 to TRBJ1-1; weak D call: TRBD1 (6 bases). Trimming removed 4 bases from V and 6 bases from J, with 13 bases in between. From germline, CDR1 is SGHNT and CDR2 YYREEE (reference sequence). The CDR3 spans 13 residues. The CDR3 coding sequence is TGTGCCAGCAGCGCTGGCGGGGGCGCTGAAGCTTTCTTT. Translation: CASSAGGGAEAFF.

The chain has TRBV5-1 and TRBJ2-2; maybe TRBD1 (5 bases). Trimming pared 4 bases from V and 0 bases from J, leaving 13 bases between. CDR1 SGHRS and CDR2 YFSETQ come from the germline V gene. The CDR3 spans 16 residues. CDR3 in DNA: TGCGCCAGCAGCCGGTTAGGGGCGCCGAACACCGGGGAGCTGTTTTTT. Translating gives CASSRLGAPNTGELFF.

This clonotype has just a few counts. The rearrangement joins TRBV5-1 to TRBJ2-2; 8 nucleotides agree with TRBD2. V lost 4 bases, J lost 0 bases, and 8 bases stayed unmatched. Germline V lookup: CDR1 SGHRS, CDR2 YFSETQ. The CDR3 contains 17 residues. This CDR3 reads CASSPAGGGANTGELFF. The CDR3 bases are TGCGCCAGCAGCCCGGCGGGGGGCGGGGCGAACACCGGGGAGCTGTTTTTT.